The rows below give T cell receptor beta chains drawn from one sample of a study of blood T cell repertoires in COVID-19. The method was immunoSEQ multiplex PCR; TCRdb's version includes in-frame clones alone and lacks a portion of them. The sample includes about 370,000 clones, roughly 90% of them seen just once. Sequencing was done on a sample of peripheral blood. These receptors all stem from a young man with active or convalescent COVID-19. The CDR3 runs from the conserved cysteine through the conserved F or W. Each record gives: V gene, clone size, D gene, J gene, CDR3 DNA, CDR3 protein. The D gene is left open where the match is weak. The size field is filled for only some rows; it gives once, few, many or a size class.

>TRBV6-2/TRBV6-3|.|TRBD2|TRBJ2-4
TGTGCCAGCAGTTACTCGAAGTCTAGCGGGACGGGGTGGGCCAAAAACATTCAGTACTTC
CASSYSKSSGTGWAKNIQYF
>TRBV11-3|.|TRBD1|TRBJ2-3
TGTGCCAGCAGCTTAACAGGGGACCCGACAGATACGCAGTATTTT
CASSLTGDPTDTQYF
>TRBV28|.|.|TRBJ1-5
TGTGCCAGCAGTTTATCGAAGGGAGATCAGCCCCAGCATTTT
CASSLSKGDQPQHF
>TRBV3-1/TRBV3-2|.|.|TRBJ1-4
TGTGCCAGCAGCCAAGATGGAGTTGAAAAACTGTTTTTT
CASSQDGVEKLFF
>TRBV27|.|.|TRBJ1-5
TGTGCCAGCAGTTCCCCTGGCAATCAGCCCCAGCATTTT
CASSSPGNQPQHF
>TRBV28|.|.|TRBJ1-5
TGTGCCAGCAGTGCGCGCGGCAATCAGCCCCAGCATTTT
CASSARGNQPQHF
>TRBV6-6|.|.|TRBJ2-5
TGTGCCAGCAGTTATGGCGGGGTGGAGACCCAGTACTTC
CASSYGGVETQYF
>TRBV11-2|.|TRBD2|TRBJ2-1
TGTGCCAGCAGCTTAGATCACTCGGGGGGGCAGAATGAGCAGTTCTTC
CASSLDHSGGQNEQFF
>TRBV7-3|.|TRBD1|TRBJ2-7
TGTGCCAGCAGCTCGGGACAGGGGGCCTCCTACGAGCAGTACTTC
CASSSGQGASYEQYF
>TRBV11-2|.|.|TRBJ2-3
TGTGCCAGCAGCCAACGTGGAGCTAGCACAGATACGCAGTATTTT
CASSQRGASTDTQYF
>TRBV12-3/TRBV12-4|.|.|TRBJ1-1
TGTGCCAGCAGTTTCGGGGGGAACACTGAAGCTTTCTTT
CASSFGGNTEAFF
>TRBV4-1|.|.|TRBJ1-1
TGCGCCAGCAGCCTCAACCCTATTCCCAATGAAGCTTTCTTT
CASSLNPIPNEAFF
>TRBV18|.|TRBD2|TRBJ2-2
TGTGCCAGCTCAACCGCTGTCGCAGCGGGGGGGCCGCCAGGGACCGGGGAGCTGTTTTTT
CASSTAVAAGGPPGTGELFF
>TRBV28|.|TRBD1|TRBJ1-3
TGTGCCAGCAGTTTACCGTGGGGACAGGGAACAGGAAACACCATATATTTT
CASSLPWGQGTGNTIYF
>TRBV7-9|.|.|TRBJ1-1
TGTGCCAGCAGCTTCAGTAACACTGAAGCTTTCTTT
CASSFSNTEAFF
>TRBV2|.|.|TRBJ1-1
TGTGCCAGCAGTGAAAATTCAGGGCTCACTGAAGCTTTCTTT
CASSENSGLTEAFF
>TRBV27|.|TRBD1|TRBJ1-1
TGTGCCAGCAGGGGACAGGGGGCCTCAGGGACTGAAGCTTTCTTT
CASRGQGASGTEAFF
>TRBV5-1|few|TRBD1|TRBJ1-6
TGCGCCAGCAGCCTGACAGGGTCCTATAATTCACCCCTCCACTTT
CASSLTGSYNSPLHF
>TRBV29-1|.|.|TRBJ1-1
TGCAGCGTTCAGGGAAGTATCACTGAAGCTTTCTTT
CSVQGSITEAFF
>TRBV6-4|.|TRBD2|TRBJ2-7
TGTGCCAGCGGCCCTAGCGGGGAGGGCTACGAGCAGTACTTC
CASGPSGEGYEQYF
>TRBV6-6|.|.|TRBJ2-1
TGTGCCAGCAGTTCTCGTAGAGACAGAGCTGAGCAGTTCTTC
CASSSRRDRAEQFF
>TRBV7-2|.|TRBD1|TRBJ1-2
TGTGCCAGCAGCTTAGATCACAGGGGGCAAAACTATGGCTACACCTTC
CASSLDHRGQNYGYTF
>TRBV4-1|.|.|TRBJ1-2
TGCGCCAGCAGCCAAGAGCGGGGGCCCTGGGATGGCTACACCTTC
CASSQERGPWDGYTF
>TRBV27|few|.|TRBJ1-1
TGTGCCAGCAGTTTATCGCCTCAGGGAGGTACTGAAGCTTTCTTT
CASSLSPQGGTEAFF
>TRBV7-9|.|.|TRBJ1-2
TGTGCCAGCAGCCCGAGCCCGGGGGACTATGGCTACACCTTC
CASSPSPGDYGYTF
>TRBV14|.|.|TRBJ1-2
TGTGCCAGCAGCCAAGGATTTCAGTTGGGCAACTATGGCTACACCTTC
CASSQGFQLGNYGYTF